Presented here are 17 T cell receptor beta chains from one specimen sequenced in a study. TCRdb reprocessed the reads with MiXCR, giving one entry per CDR3 protein. The table lists several thousand distinct CDR3 sequences, more than 25% of them singletons, with about a fifth in the top ten. Sequencing was done on a sample of blood. Every receptor here comes from a human donor.

In its sample, this clonotype is medium-sized. V and J are TRBV29-1 and TRBJ2-2; the D is unclear. V was trimmed by 5 bases and J by 5 bases, leaving 6 bases between them. The CDR3 sequence is 11 residues long. From germline, CDR1 is SQVTM and CDR2 ANQGSEA. The CDR3 coding sequence is TGCAGCGTTCTGTTTACCGGGGAGCTGTTTTTT. This translates into CSVLFTGELFF.

By its share, this clonotype is medium-sized. The J gene is TRBJ1-2, the V gene TRBV29-1; 7 bases are shared with TRBD1. This CDR3 is 13 amino acids long. The V gene's germline CDR1 is SQVTM and CDR2 ANQGSEA. After removal of 6 bases from V and 6 bases from J, the junction contained 10 bases not matched to a gene. DNA of the CDR3: TGCAGCGTAGCTAGACAGGGCACCCATGGCTACACCTTC. This codes for CSVARQGTHGYTF.

About this clonotype itself: Sequence at one end of the junction differs from germline and may be a read error. This chain joins TRBV18 and TRBJ2-4; TRBD2 matches 10 bases. The CDR3 extends over 17 amino acids. Per the germline V gene, CDR1 is KGHSH and CDR2 is LQKENI. CDR3 nucleotide sequence: TGTACCAGCTCACCATACGCGGGAGCTAGCGGGAGAACTGAGCAGTACTTC. It specifies CTSSPYAGASGRTEQYF.

For this clonotype: Possible read error: a much larger clone is one base away. This chain uses TRBV18 with TRBJ1-5, with no clear D. This CDR3 has 16 residues. Per the germline V gene, CDR1 is KGHSH and CDR2 is LQKENI. The CDR3: CASSPYVDSSNQPRHF. CDR3 DNA: TGTGCCAGCTCACCATATGTGGATAGCAGCAATCAGCCCCGGCATTTT.

The CDR3 DNA reads TGCAGCGTAGCTAGACAGGAATATGGCTACACCTTC. Translated, it gives CSVARQEYGYTF. The V gene is TRBV29-1, the J gene TRBJ1-2; weak D call: TRBD1 (6 bases). This CDR3 region has 12 residues. The ends were cut back, 6 bases at V and 5 bases at J, with 13 bases in the middle. The germline V gene has CDR1 SQVTM and CDR2 ANQGSEA.

Many counts were recorded for this clonotype. This chain joins TRBV29-1 and TRBJ1-1; TRBD1 aligns across 11 bases. Per germline, CDR1 SQVTM and CDR2 ANQGSEA. With 5 bases clipped from V and 10 bases from J, the junction kept 9 bases outside the gene matches. CDR3 length: 13 amino acids. The CDR3 DNA reads as TGCAGCGTTAACAAGGGACAGGGGGACGGAGCTTTCTTT. It specifies CSVNKGQGDGAFF.

This chain uses TRBV28 with TRBJ2-3, with 7 bases lining up with TRBD2. The CDR3 covers 17 residues. Trimming removed 4 bases from V and 5 bases from J; junction bases left unmatched: 15. Germline V gene sequence: CDR1 MDHEN, CDR2 SYDVKM. The DNA for the CDR3 is TGTGCCAGCAGTTCGATAAGCGGGGAGGGATCTAGAGATACGCAGTATTTT. The encoded protein is CASSSISGEGSRDTQYF.

In this sample, this clonotype is medium-sized. The chain is built from TRBV29-1 and TRBJ2-1, with D hard to call. V gave up 6 bases and J gave up 10 bases, with 13 bases separating them. Germline assignment: CDR1 SQVTM and CDR2 ANQGSEA. This CDR3 has 11 residues. This chain's CDR3 is CSVAGPPEQFF. Written as DNA, the CDR3 is TGCAGCGTCGCTGGGCCTCCAGAGCAGTTCTTC.

The table lists this clonotype with many counts. The rearrangement links TRBV14 to TRBJ1-6; D is undetermined. The CDR3 runs 18 residues. Trimming shortened V by 1 base and J by 0 bases, and 13 bases separated the two germline ends. CDR1 is SGHDN and CDR2 is FVKESK in the germline V gene. This chain's CDR3 is CASSQGGRRSSYNSPLHF. DNA of the CDR3: TGTGCCAGCAGCCAAGGAGGACGCCGGAGCTCCTATAATTCACCCCTCCACTTT.

In its sample, this clonotype ranks as medium-sized (0.01 to 0.1%). The chain is built from TRBV29-1 and TRBJ2-7; 7 bases are a match to TRBD1. Looked up from germline, CDR1 is SQVTM and CDR2 is ANQGSEA. This CDR3 contains 13 residues. V lost 4 bases to trimming and J lost 2 bases; unmatched junction nucleotides: 5. CDR3 sequence (DNA): TGCAGCGTTGCGGGACAGAACACCTACGAGCAGTACTTC. It specifies CSVAGQNTYEQYF.

About this clonotype: A clone one base away is much larger, so this may be a read error. The chain combines TRBV29-1 with TRBJ1-2, with a possible D match to TRBD1 (6 bases). This CDR3 comprises 13 residues. Germline values: CDR1 SQVTM, CDR2 ANQGSEA. The CDR3 nucleotides read TGCAGCGTGACCGGGACACCCCTCTATGGCCACACCTTC. Its translation is CSVTGTPLYGHTF.

The chain carries TRBV30 and TRBJ1-1; the D gene is possibly TRBD1 (6 bases). Germline V gene data show CDR1 as GTSNPN and CDR2 as SVGIG (reference sequence). The CDR3 extends over 15 amino acids. V shed 3 bases and J shed 4 bases, with 18 bases lying between them. The CDR3 region is CAWREPEQGSTEAFF. The CDR3 bases are TGTGCCTGGAGGGAGCCAGAACAGGGATCCACTGAAGCTTTCTTT. The variable domain in full, with the rest retrieved from reference TRBV30 and TRBJ1-1, is SQTIHQWPATLVQPVGSPLSLECTVEGTSNPNLYWYRQAAGRGLQLLFYSVGIGQISSEVPQNLSASRPQDRQFILSSKKLLLSDSGFYLCAWREPEQGSTEAFFGQGTRLTVV.

The V and J genes are TRBV19 and TRBJ1-1; D is uncertain. Germline CDR1 and CDR2: LNHDA and SQIVND (reference sequence). This CDR3 is built from 14 residues. Deletions cut 3 bases from V and 5 bases from J, with 13 bases between. This chain's CDR3 is CASSIEALRTEAFF. CDR3 nucleotide sequence: TGTGCCAGTAGTATTGAGGCCCTAAGGACTGAAGCTTTCTTT.

In its sample, this clonotype ranks as medium-sized (0.01 to 0.1%). V gene TRBV6-2 or TRBV6-3 combines with J gene TRBJ1-1, with TRBD1 matching 9 bases. Germline V gene lookup returns CDR1 MNHEY and CDR2 SVGEGT. CDR3 length: 15 residues. V lost 4 bases and J lost 5; bases outside the gene matches: 8. CDR3 sequence (DNA): TGTGCCAGCAGTTTCCCGGGACAGGGATGGACTGAAGCTTTCTTT. It encodes CASSFPGQGWTEAFF.

This rearrangement joins TRBV29-1 to TRBJ1-4, with D possibly being TRBD1 (5 bases). The CDR3 has 19 amino acids. Germline V lookup: CDR1 SQVTM, CDR2 ANQGSEA. The V gene lost 0 bases and the J gene lost 4 bases, with 24 bases spanning the gap. CDR3 coding DNA: TGCAGCGTTGAAGATGGGGGTGCCAGCAGCCAAGGCATTAATGAAAAACTGTTTTTT. Encoded protein: CSVEDGGASSQGINEKLFF.

V is TRBV20-1 and J is TRBJ2-1; 7 bases fit TRBD2. With V trimmed by 5 bases and J by 4 bases, 17 bases remained unmatched. CDR3 length: 17 residues. Germline V CDR1 and CDR2: DFQATT, SNEGSKA (reference sequence). CDR3 residues: CSAAPPGPGGYYNEQFF. DNA of the CDR3: TGCAGTGCTGCCCCCCCCGGTCCGGGAGGATATTACAATGAGCAGTTCTTC.

The table lists this clonotype with many counts. The CDR3 sequence is CAWSPSDRRTSGRSYNEQFF. For the CDR3, the DNA is TGTGCCTGGAGTCCCTCGGACAGGAGGACTAGCGGGAGGTCCTACAATGAGCAGTTCTTC. V usage is TRBV30 and J usage is TRBJ2-1; 14 positions agree with TRBD2. J lost 1 base, V lost 2 bases, and 13 bases had no gene match. Germline V gives CDR1 GTSNPN, CDR2 SVGIG (reference sequence). The CDR3 spans 20 residues.